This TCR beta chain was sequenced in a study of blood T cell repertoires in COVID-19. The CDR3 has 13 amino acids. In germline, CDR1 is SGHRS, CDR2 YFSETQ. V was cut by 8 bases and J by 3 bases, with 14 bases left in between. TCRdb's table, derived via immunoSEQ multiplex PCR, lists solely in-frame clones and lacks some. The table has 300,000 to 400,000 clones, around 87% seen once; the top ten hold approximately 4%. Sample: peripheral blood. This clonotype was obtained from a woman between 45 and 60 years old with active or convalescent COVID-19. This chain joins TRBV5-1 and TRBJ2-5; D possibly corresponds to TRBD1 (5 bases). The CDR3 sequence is CASTQGSEETQYF. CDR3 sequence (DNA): TGCGCCAGTACCCAGGGAAGCGAAGAGACCCAGTACTTC.